In this sample, the clone carrying this TCR beta chain turned up a few times. What it binds is not known. TCRdb re-analyzed the PCR reads using MiXCR. This table has more than 10,000 clones, under 30% appearing once. This record comes from a study of metastatic and nonmetastatic thyroid tumors. In the study overall: Both malignant and benign thyroid patients supplied peripheral blood and tumor or nodule tissue samples, across which the repertoires of these patients were then compared.

Study results and limitations: Within blood and tumor, benign nodules reportedly had significantly lower TCR beta diversity than malignant thyroid tumors did.

Among the patients, none had received any treatment before thyroid surgery. The receptor was derived from a female donor with papillary thyroid cancer or a benign thyroid nodule (not recorded which). Some clones in this sample may be carry-over from other donors' samples. The sample consisted of tumor tissue.

The CDR3 here is CASSARDTQYF. In DNA form, the CDR3 reads TGTGCCAGCAGCGCTCGTGATACGCAGTATTTT. The J gene is TRBJ2-3, the V gene TRBV6-1; D is unclear. The germline V gene has CDR1 MNHNS and CDR2 SASEGT. The V end was cut by 6 bases, the J end by 6 bases, with 7 bases between. The CDR3 loop spans 11 amino acids.